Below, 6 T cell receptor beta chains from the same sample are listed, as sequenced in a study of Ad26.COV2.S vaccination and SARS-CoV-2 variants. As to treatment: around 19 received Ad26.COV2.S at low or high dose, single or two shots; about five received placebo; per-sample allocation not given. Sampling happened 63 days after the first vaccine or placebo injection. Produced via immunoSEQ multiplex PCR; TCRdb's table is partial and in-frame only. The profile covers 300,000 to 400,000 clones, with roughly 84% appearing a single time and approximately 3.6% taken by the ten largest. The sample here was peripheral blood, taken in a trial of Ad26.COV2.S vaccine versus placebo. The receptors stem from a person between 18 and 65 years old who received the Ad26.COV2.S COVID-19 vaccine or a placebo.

The CDR3 DNA reads as TGTGCCAGCAGCCCCCGGGGAGCGGGGGGCGGAGATACGCAGTATTTT. Encoded protein: CASSPRGAGGGDTQYF. The chain carries TRBV7-9 and TRBJ2-3; 9 positions match TRBD2. Germline loops: CDR1 SEHNR, CDR2 FQNEAQ (reference sequence). The CDR3 covers 16 residues. V lost 5 bases and J lost 5; bases outside the gene matches: 11.

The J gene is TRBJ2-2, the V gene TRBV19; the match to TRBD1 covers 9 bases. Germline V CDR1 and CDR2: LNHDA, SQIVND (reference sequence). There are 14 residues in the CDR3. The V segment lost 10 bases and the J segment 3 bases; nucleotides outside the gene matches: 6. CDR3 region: CATEDRGYTGELFF. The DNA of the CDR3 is TGTGCCACCGAAGACAGGGGGTACACCGGGGAGCTGTTTTTT. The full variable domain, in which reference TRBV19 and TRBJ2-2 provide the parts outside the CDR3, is DGGITQSPKYLFRKEGQNVTLSCEQNLNHDAMYWYRQDPGQGLRLIYYSQIVNDFQKGDIAEGYSVSREKKESFPLTVTSAQKNPTAFYLCATEDRGYTGELFFGEGSRLTVL.

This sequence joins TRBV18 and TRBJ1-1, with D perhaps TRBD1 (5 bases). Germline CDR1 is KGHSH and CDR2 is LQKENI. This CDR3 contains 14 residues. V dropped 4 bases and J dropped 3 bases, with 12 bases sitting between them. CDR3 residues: CASSRGVSDTEAFF. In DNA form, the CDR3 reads TGTGCCAGCTCACGAGGGGTTTCGGACACTGAAGCTTTCTTT.

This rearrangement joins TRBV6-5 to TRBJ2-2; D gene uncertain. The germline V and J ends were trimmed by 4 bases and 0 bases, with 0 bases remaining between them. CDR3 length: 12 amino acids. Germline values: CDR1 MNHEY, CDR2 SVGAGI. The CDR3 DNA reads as TGTGCCAGCAGTTCGAACACCGGGGAGCTGTTTTTT. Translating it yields CASSSNTGELFF.

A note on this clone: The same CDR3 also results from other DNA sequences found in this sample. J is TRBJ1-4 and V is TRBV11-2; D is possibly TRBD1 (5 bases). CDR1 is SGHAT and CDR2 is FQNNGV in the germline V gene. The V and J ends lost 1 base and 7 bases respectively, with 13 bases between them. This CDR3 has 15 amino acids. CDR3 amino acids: CASSLGGGEGEKLFF. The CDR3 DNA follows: TGTGCCAGCAGCTTAGGGGGAGGGGAGGGTGAAAAACTGTTTTTT.

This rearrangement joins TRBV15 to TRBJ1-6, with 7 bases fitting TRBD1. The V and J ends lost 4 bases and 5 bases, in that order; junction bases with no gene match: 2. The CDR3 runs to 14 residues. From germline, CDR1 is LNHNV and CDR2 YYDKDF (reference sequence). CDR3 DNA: TGTGCCACCAGCACGGGACAGAATAATTCACCCCTCCACTTT. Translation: CATSTGQNNSPLHF.